The 16 T cell receptor beta chains below all came from one sample that was sequenced in a study of blood T cell repertoires in COVID-19. Sequenced by immunoSEQ multiplex PCR; TCRdb stores in-frame clones only, minus some. Of about 160,000 clones listed, approximately 93% are singletons. The sequenced material came from peripheral blood. The origin of the receptors is a woman aged 60-75 years with COVID-19, enrolled during active disease.

This chain links TRBV10-3 with TRBJ1-5; D gene ambiguous. This CDR3 spans 15 amino acids. CDR1 and CDR2 (germline): ENHRY, SYGVKD. The ends were cut back, 0 bases at V and 4 bases at J, with 10 bases in the middle. The CDR3 nucleotides are TGTGCCATCAGTGAGTCGGAGGTGGGTAATCAGCCCCAGCATTTT. Protein: CAISESEVGNQPQHF.

The chain uses TRBV3-1 (or the pseudogene TRBV3-2) and TRBJ2-2, with D tentatively TRBD2 (5 bases). Trimming removed 7 bases at V and 8 bases at J, with 11 bases between. CDR1 and CDR2 (germline): LGHDT, YNNKEL (reference sequence). CDR3 length: 12 amino acids. In DNA, the CDR3 is TGTGCCAGCACAGCCCCGGGAGGGGAGCTGTTTTTT. Amino acid sequence: CASTAPGGELFF.

The V and J genes are TRBV28 and TRBJ1-2; maybe TRBD1 (5 bases). Per the germline V gene, CDR1 is MDHEN and CDR2 is SYDVKM. The V and J ends lost 6 bases and 6 bases respectively, with 11 bases between them. The CDR3 spans 12 residues. The CDR3 loop reads CASRGERDGYTF. The CDR3 DNA reads as TGTGCCAGCAGAGGGGAGCGGGATGGCTACACCTTC.

The chain combines TRBV27 with TRBJ2-2; possible D gene TRBD2, 7 bases. This CDR3 comprises 14 residues. Germline values: CDR1 MNHEY, CDR2 SMNVEV (reference sequence). V lost 5 bases and J 7 bases, leaving 14 bases between the germline ends. CDR3 region: CASSLGGGSGELFF. The CDR3 DNA follows: TGTGCCAGCAGTCTGGGCGGGGGCAGCGGGGAGCTGTTTTTT.

The chain has TRBV6-2 or TRBV6-3 and TRBJ1-5; 8 nucleotides match TRBD1. V was clipped by 6 bases and J by 4 bases; unmatched bases: 5. Germline V gives CDR1 MNHEY, CDR2 SVGEGT. This CDR3 spans 14 amino acids. The CDR3 bases are TGTGCCAGCAGCCAAGACAGGGGAAATCAGCCCCAGCATTTT. As protein: CASSQDRGNQPQHF.

V gene TRBV7-2 combines with J gene TRBJ2-5; D possibly corresponds to TRBD2 (5 bases). CDR1 and CDR2 (germline): SGHTA, FQGNSA. Between the trimmed V and J ends, which lost 8 bases and 2 bases, there was a span of 9 bases. The CDR3 has 12 amino acids. The CDR3 DNA follows: TGTGCCAGCCGGCGGGCTCAAGAGACCCAGTACTTC. Its protein product is CASRRAQETQYF. Filled out from reference TRBV7-2 and TRBJ2-5, the complete variable domain reads GAGVSQSPSNKVTEKGKDVELRCDPISGHTALYWYRQSLGQGLEFLIYFQGNSAPDKSGLPSDRFSAERTGGSVSTLTIQRTQQEDSAVYLCASRRAQETQYFGPGTRLLVL.

This chain joins TRBV6-6 and TRBJ1-2; 12 bases match TRBD1. CDR3 length equals 15 residues. With V trimmed by 2 bases and J by 6 bases, 4 bases remained unmatched. Germline V gives CDR1 MNHNY, CDR2 SVGAGI (reference sequence). The CDR3, as DNA: TGTGCCAGCAGTTACATGGGACAGGGGGCGAATGGCTACACCTTC. Amino acid sequence: CASSYMGQGANGYTF.

This clone showed up just a few times. This chain connects TRBV10-3 to TRBJ1-2, with D hard to call. The germline V gene encodes CDR1 ENHRY and CDR2 SYGVKD. The V gene lost 2 bases and the J gene lost 1 base, with 11 bases spanning the gap. The CDR3 sequence is 15 residues long. The CDR3 bases are TGTGCCATCAGTGAGGCGGCAGCTAATAACTATGGCTACACCTTC. Translated, it gives CAISEAAANNYGYTF.

This rearrangement joins TRBV25-1 to TRBJ1-2; TRBD1 agrees at 9 bases. After removal of 6 bases from V and 8 bases from J, the junction contained 7 bases not matched to a gene. Germline CDR1 and CDR2: MGHDK and SYGVNS. The CDR3 spans 13 residues. This chain's CDR3 is CASRPGTGKGYTF. The DNA of the CDR3 is TGTGCCAGCAGACCCGGGACAGGGAAAGGCTACACCTTC.

J is TRBJ2-1 and V is TRBV2; the D gene is possibly TRBD2 (6 bases). Trimming stripped 8 bases from V and 5 bases from J, with 16 bases between. CDR3 length: 14 residues. CDR1 and CDR2 from the germline V gene are SNHLY and FYNNEI. For the CDR3, the DNA is TGTGCCAGCCGGGGACCGGGACTTAACAATGAGCAGTTCTTC. Translating it yields CASRGPGLNNEQFF.

The chain uses TRBV9 and TRBJ1-6; 7 bases are a match to TRBD1. V gave up 0 bases and J gave up 7 bases; unmatched junction bases: 1. Germline CDR1 is SGDLS and CDR2 is YYNGEE. The CDR3 has 14 amino acids. CDR3 DNA: TGTGCCAGCAGCGTAGAGGGGGCCAATTCACCCCTCCACTTT. Protein sequence: CASSVEGANSPLHF.

A few counts support this clone. The chain links TRBV14 to TRBJ1-5; 7 bases map to TRBD1. This CDR3 is built from 13 residues. V shed 4 bases, J shed 6 bases, and the junction held 3 bases outside the gene matches. From germline, CDR1 is SGHDN and CDR2 FVKESK. CDR3 bases: TGTGCCAGCAGCCGGGACAGTCTTCAGCCCCAGCATTTT. It yields the protein CASSRDSLQPQHF.

The CDR3 DNA reads TGTGCCAGCAGCCTAATCACAGGGCAGGGTGAGCAGTTCTTC. The encoded protein is CASSLITGQGEQFF. This rearrangement joins TRBV7-2 to TRBJ2-1, with D possibly TRBD1 on 6 matching bases. Germline V gene data show CDR1 as SGHTA and CDR2 as FQGNSA. V lost 5 bases and J lost 9, with 17 bases in between. The CDR3 totals 14 residues.

The genes are TRBV28 and TRBJ1-2, with D possibly being TRBD1 (6 bases). The CDR3 runs to 14 residues. The V gene lost 7 bases and the J gene lost 3 bases, with 15 bases spanning the gap. Germline V gene lookup returns CDR1 MDHEN and CDR2 SYDVKM. The CDR3 sequence is CASTQAGTHYGYTF. The CDR3 DNA reads TGTGCCAGCACCCAGGCCGGGACACACTATGGCTACACCTTC.

The chain couples TRBV7-9 to TRBJ1-5; maybe TRBD1 (5 bases). This CDR3 has 14 residues. V dropped 2 bases and J dropped 6 bases, with 11 bases sitting between them. Per the germline V gene, CDR1 is SEHNR and CDR2 is FQNEAQ (reference sequence). This chain's CDR3 is CASSLIGGGQPQHF. The CDR3 region has the DNA TGTGCCAGCAGCTTAATCGGGGGGGGTCAGCCCCAGCATTTT. The full variable domain, in which reference TRBV7-9 and TRBJ1-5 provide the parts outside the CDR3, is DTGVSQNPRHKITKRGQNVTFRCDPISEHNRLYWYRQTLGQGPEFLTYFQNEAQLEKSRLLSDRFSAERPKGSFSTLEIQRTEQGDSAMYLCASSLIGGGQPQHFGDGTRLSIL.

This clone showed up just once. This chain uses TRBV7-2 with TRBJ2-7; possibly TRBD1 for D (7 bases). CDR3 length: 15 residues. Trimming took off 5 bases at V and 4 bases at J, with 18 bases between the two ends. Per germline, CDR1 SGHTA and CDR2 FQGNSA. In nucleotides, the CDR3 is TGTGCCAGCAGCCTGCGGGACAGCCGGTCTTACGAGCAGTACTTC. Its protein is CASSLRDSRSYEQYF.